What follows are 18 T cell receptor beta chains derived from one specimen sequenced in a study of Graves' ophthalmopathy and Graves' hyperthyroidism. From RNA, the CDR3 regions of TCR beta chains were amplified and sequenced. HTBI-primed first-round RT-PCR preceded second-round multiplex PCR. TCRdb recomputed calls from the multiplex PCR reads with MiXCR, one row per CDR3 protein. This table holds 900,000 to 1,200,000 distinct CDR3 sequences, approximately 35% found once. The source material was peripheral blood or thyroid tissue (not recorded which). These receptors were collected from an adult man with Graves' hyperthyroidism.

The chain uses TRBV2 and TRBJ2-5; D unclear. This CDR3 has 14 amino acids. Trimming left V 7 bases short and J 3 bases short, with 15 bases between. Germline assignment: CDR1 SNHLY and CDR2 FYNNEI. The CDR3: CASNLNGREETQYF. The CDR3 DNA is TGTGCCAGCAACCTCAACGGACGGGAAGAGACCCAGTACTTC.

This clonotype appeared a few times. The V and J genes are TRBV4-2 and TRBJ2-5; weak D call: TRBD2 (6 bases). V was trimmed by 3 bases and J by 3 bases, leaving 11 bases between them. This CDR3 has 14 amino acids. Germline CDR1 LGHNA, CDR2 YNFKEQ. CDR3 loop: CASSQEGREETQYF. CDR3 DNA sequence: TGTGCCAGCAGCCAGGAGGGTCGTGAAGAGACCCAGTACTTC.

This clonotype has ten or more counts. This rearrangement joins TRBV5-8 to TRBJ2-7, with 7 bases fitting TRBD2. This CDR3 comprises 15 residues. Germline loops: CDR1 SGHTS, CDR2 YDEGEE. V lost 4 bases to trimming and J lost 2 bases; unmatched junction nucleotides: 9. CDR3 sequence (DNA): TGTGCCAGCAGCCGGGGCTCGGGGGGACCCTACGAGCAGTACTTC. It yields the protein CASSRGSGGPYEQYF.

The CDR3, as DNA: TGCGCCAGCAGCCAAGTTAACGGACTAATGCAGACCCAGTACTTC. This gives the protein CASSQVNGLMQTQYF. V and J are TRBV4-1 and TRBJ2-5; possible D gene TRBD2, 6 bases. The germline gives CDR1 MGHRA, CDR2 YSYEKL. The V and J ends lost 1 base and 6 bases respectively, with 15 bases between them. The CDR3 sequence is 15 residues long.

There are many counts of this clonotype. The gene calls are TRBV10-3 and TRBJ2-7; 9 nucleotides match TRBD2. CDR3 length: 14 residues. V lost 2 bases to trimming and J lost 6 bases; unmatched junction nucleotides: 5. CDR1 is ENHRY and CDR2 is SYGVKD in the germline V gene. The CDR3, as DNA: TGTGCCATCAGTGAGCTAGCGGGGTCTTCCGAGCAGTACTTC. Protein product: CAISELAGSSEQYF.

The chain is built from TRBV10-3 and TRBJ2-7; 7 bases are shared with TRBD1. The CDR3 is made up of 14 amino acids. CDR1 ENHRY and CDR2 SYGVKD come from the germline V gene. CDR3 region: CAHPGQASSYEQYF. The CDR3 DNA follows: TGTGCTCATCCCGGACAGGCCAGCTCCTACGAGCAGTACTTC.

This clonotype turned up a few times. This sequence joins TRBV7-6 and TRBJ1-2; unclear D gene. The germline V gene encodes CDR1 SGHVS and CDR2 FNYEAQ. Trimming stripped 5 bases from V and 8 bases from J, with 21 bases between. The CDR3 extends over 15 amino acids. The CDR3 reads CASSAIQTASGGYTF. The CDR3 DNA sequence: TGTGCCAGCAGCGCTATTCAAACAGCTTCTGGGGGCTACACCTTC.

This clonotype was seen many times. V and J are TRBV7-2 and TRBJ1-2; D remains unclear. This CDR3 is built from 14 residues. With 0 bases removed from V and 8 bases from J, the gap between germline ends came to 13 bases. The V gene's germline CDR1 is SGHTA and CDR2 FQGNSA. CDR3 sequence reads: CASSLAGSQGGYTF. In DNA, the CDR3 is TGTGCCAGCAGCTTAGCGGGAAGCCAAGGGGGCTACACCTTC.

This clonotype turned up a few times. The rearrangement links TRBV19 to TRBJ2-5, with no clear D. CDR1 is LNHDA, CDR2 SQIVND, per germline (reference sequence). V was cut by 3 bases and J by 3 bases, with 14 bases left in between. This CDR3 is built from 15 residues. DNA of the CDR3: TGTGCCAGTAGTATTCTTCTCAGAGGCAAAGAGACCCAGTACTTC. Protein product: CASSILLRGKETQYF.

The sample holds one count of this clonotype. This rearrangement joins TRBV20-1 to TRBJ1-5, with D possibly being TRBD1 (5 bases). The germline V gene encodes CDR1 DFQATT and CDR2 SNEGSKA (reference sequence). The V end lost 5 bases, the J end lost 0 bases, and 11 bases lay between the germline ends. The CDR3 is 14 residues long. CDR3 DNA sequence: TGCAGTGCTGCGACAGTTAATAGCAATCAGCCCCAGCATTTT. Translation: CSAATVNSNQPQHF.

The table lists this clonotype with many counts. The junction departs from germline at one end; a sequencing error may be responsible. J is TRBJ1-1 and V is TRBV10-3; perhaps TRBD1 as D (6 bases). Germline V gives CDR1 ENHRY, CDR2 SYGVKD. This CDR3 is 15 amino acids long. The CDR3 DNA is TGTGCCAGCAGTGCGCGGGGGGCCGGGGACACTGAAGCTTTCTTT. Amino acid sequence: CASSARGAGDTEAFF.

The rearrangement joins TRBV10-2 to TRBJ1-2; D is unclear. V was shortened by 4 bases and J by 6 bases, with 6 bases between the two germline ends. This CDR3 contains 11 residues. CDR1 WSHSY and CDR2 SAAADI come from the germline V gene. CDR3 DNA: TGCGCCAGCAGTGGCTTTCATGGCTACACCTTC. Its translation is CASSGFHGYTF.

The chain has TRBV20-1 and TRBJ2-7, with a tentative D call TRBD1 (6 bases). This CDR3 is 15 amino acids long. Deletions cut 1 base from V and 0 bases from J, with 13 bases between. Germline CDR1 and CDR2: DFQATT and SNEGSKA (reference sequence). CDR3 loop: CSARANRAASYEQYF. In DNA form, the CDR3 reads TGCAGTGCTAGAGCAAACAGGGCAGCCTCCTACGAGCAGTACTTC.

V gene TRBV10-3 combines with J gene TRBJ1-2; weak D call: TRBD1 (5 bases). The CDR3 sequence is 18 residues long. Germline V gene lookup returns CDR1 ENHRY and CDR2 SYGVKD. Trimming pared 3 bases from V and 6 bases from J, leaving 26 bases between. The CDR3 DNA follows: TGTGCCATCAGTGAAACAAGGGGCCTTGGGTTCGCTTTAAATGGCTACACCTTC. This sequence encodes CAISETRGLGFALNGYTF.

The table lists this clonotype with a few counts. V usage is TRBV12-3 or TRBV12-4 and J usage is TRBJ1-2, with TRBD1 matching over 9 bases. The CDR3 length is 15 residues. V was pared by 6 bases and J by 4 bases, with 9 bases of the junction left unmatched. For the CDR3, the DNA is TGTGCCAGCAGAACAGGGGGCGCGGGGTCCTATGGCTACACCTTC. Translation gives CASRTGGAGSYGYTF.

This clonotype was found once. It may be a read error: a sequence one base away is much more abundant. This rearrangement joins TRBV7-6 to TRBJ2-2; TRBD2 aligns across 11 bases. V was clipped by 3 bases and J by 6 bases; unmatched bases: 6. The CDR3 covers 16 residues. Germline CDR1 and CDR2: SGHVS and FNYEAQ. This chain's CDR3 is CASSLGLADPAGELFF. The CDR3 DNA is TGTGCCAGCAGCTTGGGACTAGCGGATCCCGCCGGGGAGCTGTTTTTT.

This clonotype appeared many times. The chain recombines TRBV29-1 with TRBJ2-5; 7 nucleotides agree with TRBD2. Trimming cost V 4 bases and J 5 bases; bases outside gene matches: 7. Germline CDR1 reads SQVTM; CDR2 reads ANQGSEA. CDR3 length: 13 residues. The CDR3 spells CSVGGGLGETQYF. The CDR3 DNA is TGCAGCGTTGGGGGGGGTTTGGGGGAGACCCAGTACTTC.

This clonotype showed up just a few times. A junction boundary mismatches the germline segment, possibly from a read error. The chain joins TRBV25-1 to TRBJ1-6; 8 positions match TRBD1. This CDR3 has 15 residues. Germline V lookup: CDR1 MGHDK, CDR2 SYGVNS. CDR3 residues: CASSDSSYRGSALYF. CDR3 sequence (DNA): TGTGCCAGCAGTGATTCCTCATACAGGGGGTCGGCCCTCTACTTT.